The 25 T cell receptor beta chains below were found in one sample sequenced in a study of control samples from healthy donors and cancer patients. Sequencing was performed with immunoSEQ multiplex PCR; in TCRdb, only in-frame clones are kept and a portion is missing. The repertoire includes 130,000 or so clones, about 83% of them detected once, and around 10% sits in the top ten. Sequenced input: blood. The origin of the receptors is a man under 40 in good health.

The CDR3 loop reads CASSLNTADSGNTIYF. The CDR3 nucleotides are TGTGCCAGCAGTTTGAATACGGCTGACTCTGGAAACACCATATATTTT. This chain connects TRBV28 to TRBJ1-3; D is uncertain. This CDR3 region has 16 residues. The V and J ends lost 3 bases and 0 bases respectively, with 12 bases between them. Germline V gene sequence: CDR1 MDHEN, CDR2 SYDVKM. Full variable domain (outside the CDR3, taken from reference TRBV28 and TRBJ1-3): DVKVTQSSRYLVKRTGEKVFLECVQDMDHENMFWYRQDPGLGLRLIYFSYDVKMKEKGDIPEGYSVSREKKERFSLILESASTNQTSMYLCASSLNTADSGNTIYFGEGSWLTVV.

The chain recombines TRBV24-1 with TRBJ2-5; maybe TRBD1 (5 bases). The ends were cut back, 5 bases at V and 4 bases at J, with 16 bases in the middle. The CDR3 sequence is 15 residues long. Germline CDR1 KGHDR, CDR2 SFDVKD. The CDR3 loop is CATSGISGLGETQYF. The CDR3 nucleotides are TGTGCCACCAGTGGTATCTCAGGGCTGGGAGAGACCCAGTACTTC.

This chain joins TRBV5-5 and TRBJ2-1; 8 bases align to TRBD1. Unmatched junction bases numbered 2, after V lost 0 bases and J lost 3 bases. The germline V gene has CDR1 SGHKS and CDR2 YYEKEE (reference sequence). The CDR3 is 15 amino acids. The CDR3, as DNA: TGTGCCAGCAGCTTGGTTGGACAGGGCTACAATGAGCAGTTCTTC. It codes for CASSLVGQGYNEQFF. The variable domain in full, completed from reference TRBV5-5 and TRBJ2-1, reads DAGVTQSPTHLIKTRGQQVTLRCSPISGHKSVSWYQQVLGQGPQFIFQYYEKEERGRGNFPDRFSARQFPNYSSELNVNALLLGDSALYLCASSLVGQGYNEQFFGPGTRLTVL.

A word on this clone: Germline is not matched at one junction end, which may reflect a read error. This rearrangement joins TRBV5-1 to TRBJ2-3; TRBD1 is a possible D gene (5 bases). The CDR3 has 14 residues. Germline CDR1 and CDR2: SGHRS and YFSETQ. CDR3 in amino acids: CASRLTVLTDTQYF. In DNA form, the CDR3 reads TGCGCCAGCCGCTTGACAGTACTCACAGATACGCAGTATTTT.

This chain uses TRBV5-5 with TRBJ1-3, with D tentatively TRBD1 (5 bases). Germline V gene sequence: CDR1 SGHKS, CDR2 YYEKEE (reference sequence). Trimming took off 5 bases at V and 0 bases at J, with 15 bases between the two ends. The CDR3 sequence is 16 residues long. The CDR3 DNA follows: TGTGCCAGCAGATTCATTTCAGGGAGCTCTGGAAACACCATATATTTT. It is translated as CASRFISGSSGNTIYF.

The chain uses TRBV5-1 and TRBJ2-7; 9 bases line up with TRBD1. The CDR3 runs to 14 residues. V was clipped by 6 bases and J by 5 bases; unmatched bases: 9. CDR1 SGHRS and CDR2 YFSETQ come from the germline V gene. The CDR3 loop reads CASTPGTGINEQYF. The CDR3 region has the DNA TGCGCCAGCACTCCCGGGACAGGGATCAACGAGCAGTACTTC.

The V and J genes are TRBV3-1 (or the pseudogene TRBV3-2) and TRBJ1-6, with D perhaps matching TRBD1 (5 bases). Trimming cost V 4 bases and J 7 bases, with 17 bases left between them. Per germline, CDR1 LGHDT and CDR2 YNNKEL (reference sequence). The CDR3 contains 16 residues. The CDR3 protein is CASSPGHPWGNSPLHF. CDR3 in DNA: TGTGCCAGCAGCCCTGGACACCCCTGGGGAAATTCACCCCTCCACTTT.

The chain recombines TRBV5-1 with TRBJ1-1, with D perhaps matching TRBD1 (5 bases). CDR3 length: 12 amino acids. Between the trimmed V and J ends, which lost 5 bases and 10 bases, there was a span of 15 bases. Germline-derived CDR1 and CDR2 are SGHRS and YFSETQ. The chain's CDR3 is CASRPPPGRAFF. CDR3 nucleotides: TGCGCCAGCAGACCACCGCCAGGGAGAGCTTTCTTT.

The V call is TRBV27, the J call TRBJ2-7; 8 bases are a match to TRBD1. Germline CDR1 reads MNHEY; CDR2 reads SMNVEV (reference sequence). V shed 6 bases and J 1 base; nucleotides not matched to a gene: 5. The CDR3 totals 14 residues. CDR3 sequence: CASSGQGRSYEQYV. The CDR3, as DNA: TGTGCCAGCAGCGGACAGGGCCGATCCTACGAGCAGTACGTC.

The chain uses TRBV24-1 and TRBJ2-1, with TRBD1 as a possible D gene (6 bases). Between the trimmed V and J ends, which lost 3 bases and 6 bases, there was a span of 17 bases. The CDR3 has 16 residues. Germline V gene data show CDR1 as KGHDR and CDR2 as SFDVKD. The CDR3 is CATSDVRTDLLNEQFF. In DNA form, the CDR3 reads TGTGCCACCAGTGATGTCCGGACAGACCTCCTCAATGAGCAGTTCTTC.

Here the CDR3 reads CASSSGAGGEAFF. The CDR3 bases are TGTGCCAGCAGTTCGGGGGCAGGGGGCGAAGCTTTCTTT. The chain couples TRBV12-3 or TRBV12-4 to TRBJ1-1; 8 bases align to TRBD1. Germline trimming cut 4 bases from V and 8 bases from J; bases unmatched to any gene: 6. The CDR3 is made up of 13 amino acids.

This rearrangement joins TRBV2 to TRBJ2-3; 9 bases match TRBD2. V shed 3 bases and J 4 bases; nucleotides not matched to a gene: 5. The CDR3 extends over 15 amino acids. CDR1 and CDR2 from the germline V gene are SNHLY and FYNNEI. CDR3 nucleotides: TGTGCCAGCAGTGAGATAGCGGGGGCCTCAGATACGCAGTATTTT. Protein: CASSEIAGASDTQYF.

The V call is TRBV7-2, the J call TRBJ1-6, with unresolved D. The ends were cut back, 1 base at V and 10 bases at J, with 17 bases in the middle. The CDR3 contains 16 residues. Germline V gene lookup returns CDR1 SGHTA and CDR2 FQGNSA. For the CDR3, the DNA is TGTGCCAGCAGCTTAGAAGGAGGGTCCCATGGCTCACCCCTCCACTTT. It is translated as CASSLEGGSHGSPLHF. Based on the CDR3 plus reference TRBV7-2 and TRBJ1-6, the full variable domain is GAGVSQSPSNKVTEKGKDVELRCDPISGHTALYWYRQSLGQGLEFLIYFQGNSAPDKSGLPSDRFSAERTGGSVSTLTIQRTQQEDSAVYLCASSLEGGSHGSPLHFGNGTRLTVT.

This chain joins TRBV28 and TRBJ2-7, with a possible D match to TRBD1 (6 bases). Trimming took off 5 bases at V and 2 bases at J, with 19 bases between the two ends. The CDR3 spans 16 residues. Germline V lookup: CDR1 MDHEN, CDR2 SYDVKM. This chain's CDR3 is CASSPIQGQRPYEQYV. The CDR3 nucleotides read TGTGCCAGCAGTCCTATACAGGGCCAGAGGCCCTACGAGCAGTACGTC.

The chain is built from TRBV12-3 or TRBV12-4 and TRBJ1-2, with no clear D. With 5 bases removed from V and 7 bases from J, the gap between germline ends came to 11 bases. CDR3 size: 12 residues. The CDR3: CASSLSLTGYTF. As DNA, the CDR3 is TGTGCCAGCAGTCTATCTTTGACTGGCTACACCTTC.

This chain links TRBV5-1 with TRBJ2-3, with D uncertain. Germline loops: CDR1 SGHRS, CDR2 YFSETQ. V was clipped by 1 base and J by 2 bases, with 11 bases between them. The CDR3 is 15 amino acids. CDR3 DNA sequence: TGCGCCAGCAGCTTGTCGAGTCGGGTCACAGATACGCAGTATTTT. This codes for CASSLSSRVTDTQYF.

J is TRBJ1-1 and V is TRBV19, with D unclear. V lost 1 base and J 5 bases, leaving 2 bases between the germline ends. The length of the CDR3 is 11 residues. The V gene's germline CDR1 is LNHDA and CDR2 SQIVND (reference sequence). In DNA form, the CDR3 reads TGTGCCAGTAGTATAGGTACTGAAGCTTTCTTT. It yields the protein CASSIGTEAFF.

The rearrangement uses TRBV6-5 and TRBJ1-2, with D perhaps TRBD1 (6 bases). The ends were cut back, 0 bases at V and 1 base at J, with 9 bases in the middle. The CDR3 extends over 15 amino acids. The germline V gene encodes CDR1 MNHEY and CDR2 SVGAGI. CDR3 residues: CASSYSDRNNYGYTF. The CDR3 nucleotides are TGTGCCAGCAGTTACTCGGACAGAAATAACTATGGCTACACCTTC.

This chain joins TRBV6-4 and TRBJ1-6; TRBD1 might be the D (6 bases). CDR1 is MRHNA and CDR2 is SNTAGT in the germline V gene. Trimming removed 5 bases at V and 5 bases at J, with 13 bases between. CDR3 length: 15 amino acids. CDR3 sequence: CASSRWGQDNSPLHF. CDR3 nucleotides: TGTGCCAGCAGTAGGTGGGGGCAGGATAATTCACCCCTCCACTTT.

Only a few counts were recorded for this clone. The chain is built from TRBV12-3 or TRBV12-4 and TRBJ1-1; D call uncertain. The CDR3 is made up of 13 amino acids. Trimming stripped 4 bases from V and 1 base from J, with 7 bases between. The CDR3 protein is CASSYTENTEAFF. The CDR3 DNA is TGTGCCAGCAGTTACACAGAGAACACTGAAGCTTTCTTT.

The genes are TRBV4-2 and TRBJ1-1, with a weak D call TRBD1 (6 bases). The CDR3 runs 14 residues. With 0 bases removed from V and 4 bases from J, the gap between germline ends came to 9 bases. Germline V gives CDR1 LGHNA, CDR2 YNFKEQ. CDR3 protein: CASSQEGRGTEAFF. CDR3 in DNA: TGTGCCAGCAGCCAAGAAGGCAGGGGCACTGAAGCTTTCTTT.

This clone was seen a single time. This chain uses TRBV19 with TRBJ1-1; the D gene is possibly TRBD1 (5 bases). Looked up from germline, CDR1 is LNHDA and CDR2 is SQIVND (reference sequence). The CDR3 runs to 15 residues. The germline V and J ends were trimmed by 2 bases and 3 bases, with 13 bases remaining between them. The chain's CDR3 is CASSILGGVDTEAFF. Written as DNA, the CDR3 is TGTGCCAGTAGTATACTAGGAGGGGTGGACACTGAAGCTTTCTTT.

The V gene is TRBV9, the J gene TRBJ1-3; D gene unclear. Trimming shortened V by 3 bases and J by 5 bases, and 3 bases separated the two germline ends. Germline CDR1 SGDLS, CDR2 YYNGEE. CDR3 size: 11 residues. CDR3 nucleotide sequence: TGTGCCAGCAGCGGAAGAAACACCATATATTTT. It yields the protein CASSGRNTIYF. Supplemented by reference TRBV9 and TRBJ1-3, the full variable domain reads DSGVTQTPKHLITATGQRVTLRCSPRSGDLSVYWYQQSLDQGLQFLIQYYNGEERAKGNILERFSAQQFPDLHSELNLSSLELGDSALYFCASSGRNTIYFGEGSWLTVV.

The V and J genes are TRBV25-1 and TRBJ1-1; no definite D call. This CDR3 has 12 residues. Germline V gene sequence: CDR1 MGHDK, CDR2 SYGVNS. The V end was cut by 8 bases, the J end by 3 bases, with 10 bases between. The CDR3 loop reads CASSQRYTEAFF. The CDR3 DNA reads as TGTGCCAGCTCACAGCGCTACACTGAAGCTTTCTTT.

The CDR3: CASGKGDGYTF. Here the CDR3 DNA reads TGTGCCAGCGGGAAGGGGGATGGCTACACCTTC. The chain is built from TRBV6-5 and TRBJ1-2, with D perhaps matching TRBD1 (6 bases). Germline CDR1 is MNHEY and CDR2 is SVGAGI. The CDR3 spans 11 residues. Trimming cost V 8 bases and J 6 bases, with 10 bases left between them.